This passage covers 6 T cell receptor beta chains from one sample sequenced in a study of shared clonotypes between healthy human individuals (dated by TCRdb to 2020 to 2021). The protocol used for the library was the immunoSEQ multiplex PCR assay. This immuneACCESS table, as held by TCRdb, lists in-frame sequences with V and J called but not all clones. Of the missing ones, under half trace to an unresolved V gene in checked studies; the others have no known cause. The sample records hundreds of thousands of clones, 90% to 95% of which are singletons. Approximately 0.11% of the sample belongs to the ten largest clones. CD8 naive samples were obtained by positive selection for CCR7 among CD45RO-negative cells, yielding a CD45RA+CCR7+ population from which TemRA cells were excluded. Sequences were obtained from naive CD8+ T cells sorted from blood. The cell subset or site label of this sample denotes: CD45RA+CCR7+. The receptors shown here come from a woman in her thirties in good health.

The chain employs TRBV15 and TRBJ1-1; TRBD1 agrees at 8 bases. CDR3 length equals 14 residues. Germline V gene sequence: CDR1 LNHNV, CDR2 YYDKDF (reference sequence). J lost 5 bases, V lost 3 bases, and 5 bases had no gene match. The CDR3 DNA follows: TGTGCCACCAGCAGCGGACAGGGCCAGACTGAAGCTTTCTTT. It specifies CATSSGQGQTEAFF.

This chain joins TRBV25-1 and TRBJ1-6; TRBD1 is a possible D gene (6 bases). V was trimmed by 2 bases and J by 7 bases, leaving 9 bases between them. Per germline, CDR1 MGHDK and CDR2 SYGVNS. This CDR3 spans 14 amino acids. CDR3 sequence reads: CASSEGGRNSPLHF. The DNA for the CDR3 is TGTGCCAGCAGTGAAGGGGGCAGGAATTCACCCCTCCACTTT.

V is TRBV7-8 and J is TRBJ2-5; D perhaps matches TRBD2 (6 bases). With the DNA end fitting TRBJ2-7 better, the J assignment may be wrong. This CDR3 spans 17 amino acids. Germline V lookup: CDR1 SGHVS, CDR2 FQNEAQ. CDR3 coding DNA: TGTGCCAGCAGTCATAAGGAGGCGGGAACTTTTTCCTACGAGCAGTACTTC. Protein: CASSHKEAGTFSYEQYF.

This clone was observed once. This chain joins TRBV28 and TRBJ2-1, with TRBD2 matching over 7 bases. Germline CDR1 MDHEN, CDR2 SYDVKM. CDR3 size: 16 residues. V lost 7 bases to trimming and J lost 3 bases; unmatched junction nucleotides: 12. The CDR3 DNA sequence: TGTGCCAGCACCGGACCCCGGGCTAGCGGCTACAATGAGCAGTTCTTC. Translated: CASTGPRASGYNEQFF.

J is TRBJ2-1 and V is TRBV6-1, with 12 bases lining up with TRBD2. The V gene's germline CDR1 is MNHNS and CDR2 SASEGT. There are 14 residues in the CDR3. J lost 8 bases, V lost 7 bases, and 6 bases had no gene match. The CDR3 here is CASNGLAGLDEQFF. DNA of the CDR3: TGTGCCAGCAACGGACTAGCGGGACTAGATGAGCAGTTCTTC.

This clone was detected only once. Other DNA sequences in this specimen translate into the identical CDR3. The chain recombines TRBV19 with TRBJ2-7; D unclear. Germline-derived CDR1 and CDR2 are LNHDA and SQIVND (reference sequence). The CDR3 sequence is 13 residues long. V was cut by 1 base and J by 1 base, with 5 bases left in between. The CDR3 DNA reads TGTGCCAGTAGTATAGGGAATTCCTACGAGCAGTACTTC. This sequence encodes CASSIGNSYEQYF. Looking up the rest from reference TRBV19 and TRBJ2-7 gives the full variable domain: DGGITQSPKYLFRKEGQNVTLSCEQNLNHDAMYWYRQDPGQGLRLIYYSQIVNDFQKGDIAEGYSVSREKKESFPLTVTSAQKNPTAFYLCASSIGNSYEQYFGPGTRLTVT.